Detailed here is one T cell receptor (beta chain). Its antigen is not known. This entry is derived from a study of post-analysis software for immune sequencing data. Study-wide context: The disease courses spanned relapsing-remitting, secondary progressive and progressive-relapsing forms of multiple sclerosis.

The authors incorporated unique molecular identifiers into the TCR beta cDNA libraries. TCRdb analysed the PCR reads with MiXCR anew, one entry per CDR3 protein. The table has approximately 440,000 distinct CDR3 sequences, approximately 45% seen once. There are 16 residues in the CDR3. V trimming: 2 bases; J trimming: 2 bases; junction bases outside the gene matches: 9. CDR1 and CDR2 from the germline V gene are MNHEY and SVGAGI. Study-wide points: In patients, about 5 TRBV segments were more frequent than in controls, with TRBV5-6, TRBV5-1 and TRBV20-1 among them.

Sequencing used blood. This clonotype originated in a girl between 5 and 17 years old with multiple sclerosis. The chain employs TRBV6-5 and TRBJ2-7; TRBD1 matches at 7 bases. In nucleotides, the CDR3 is TGTGCCAGCAGTTACGGCTTGACAGGGACGGCCTACGAGCAGTACTTC. Translated: CASSYGLTGTAYEQYF.